Listed here are 15 T cell receptor beta chains from one sample, sequenced in a study of blood T cell repertoires in COVID-19. Libraries were prepared by immunoSEQ multiplex PCR; TCRdb keeps only in-frame clonotypes and omits some of them. The sample includes approximately 220,000 clones, 75% to 90% of them seen just once. Sequenced sample: PBMCs or T cells enriched from blood (not recorded which). Receptors originate from a woman in her 30s who had been exposed to COVID-19.

This sequence joins TRBV18 and TRBJ2-1; TRBD1 matches 8 bases. The CDR3 consists of 17 residues. V shed 3 bases, J shed 5 bases, and the junction held 12 bases outside the gene matches. The germline CDR1 and CDR2 sequences are KGHSH and LQKENI. CDR3 amino acids: CASSPWTGPAEHNEQFF. As DNA, the CDR3 is TGTGCCAGCTCACCCTGGACAGGGCCAGCAGAACACAATGAGCAGTTCTTC.

The chain uses TRBV28 and TRBJ2-1, with 7 bases identical to TRBD2. V was clipped by 0 bases and J by 8 bases; unmatched bases: 10. The CDR3 is made up of 16 amino acids. Germline CDR1 MDHEN, CDR2 SYDVKM. As DNA, the CDR3 is TGTGCCAGCAGTTTATGGAGCGGCGGGGGTAAGGATGAGCAGTTCTTC. This gives the protein CASSLWSGGGKDEQFF. The full variable domain, with the rest looked up from reference TRBV28 and TRBJ2-1, is DVKVTQSSRYLVKRTGEKVFLECVQDMDHENMFWYRQDPGLGLRLIYFSYDVKMKEKGDIPEGYSVSREKKERFSLILESASTNQTSMYLCASSLWSGGGKDEQFFGPGTRLTVL.

The chain joins TRBV10-3 to TRBJ2-1; D is perhaps TRBD1 (7 bases). Germline loops: CDR1 ENHRY, CDR2 SYGVKD. The ends were cut back, 4 bases at V and 7 bases at J, with 14 bases in the middle. There are 14 residues in the CDR3. The CDR3 bases are TGTGCCATCAGTGGGAGGGGGCGCGAGAATGAGCAGTTCTTC. The encoded protein is CAISGRGRENEQFF.

J is TRBJ1-5 and V is TRBV29-1; D gene unclear. Germline CDR1 SQVTM, CDR2 ANQGSEA. V lost 4 bases to trimming and J lost 4 bases, with 11 bases between them. The length of the CDR3 is 13 residues. CDR3 amino acids: CSVVIQKNQPQHF. For the CDR3, the DNA is TGCAGCGTTGTTATACAGAAGAATCAGCCCCAGCATTTT.

The V and J genes are TRBV24-1 and TRBJ2-7; D uncertain. CDR1 is KGHDR and CDR2 is SFDVKD in the germline V gene. With 5 bases removed from V and 0 bases from J, the gap between germline ends came to 10 bases. The CDR3 has 14 amino acids. The CDR3 protein is CATSATGSSYEQYF. The CDR3 DNA reads as TGTGCCACCAGTGCTACGGGTAGCTCCTACGAGCAGTACTTC.

The J gene is TRBJ1-2, the V gene TRBV9, with D perhaps matching TRBD1 (6 bases). Germline CDR1 SGDLS, CDR2 YYNGEE. The CDR3 is 16 residues long. The V gene lost 3 bases and the J gene lost 0 bases, with 15 bases spanning the gap. The CDR3 DNA follows: TGTGCCAGCAGCGAGAACGCAGGGGCAGCTAACTATGGCTACACCTTC. This encodes CASSENAGAANYGYTF.

This clone was picked up a small number of times. The V gene is TRBV5-1, the J gene TRBJ1-6; possibly TRBD1 for D (6 bases). The CDR3 is made up of 18 amino acids. Germline V gene sequence: CDR1 SGHRS, CDR2 YFSETQ. Trimming took 0 bases from V and 0 from J, leaving 13 bases between them. CDR3 bases: TGCGCCAGCAGCTTGGGGACAGTACGGAGCTCCTATAATTCACCCCTCCACTTT. It is translated as CASSLGTVRSSYNSPLHF.

The V gene is TRBV14, the J gene TRBJ1-2; D may be TRBD1 (6 bases). This CDR3 is built from 13 residues. Deletions cut 1 base from V and 3 bases from J, with 6 bases between. CDR1 SGHDN and CDR2 FVKESK come from the germline V gene. CDR3 loop: CASSQGQDYGYTF. The CDR3 coding sequence is TGTGCCAGCAGCCAAGGACAGGACTATGGCTACACCTTC. The full variable domain, with the rest looked up from reference TRBV14 and TRBJ1-2, is EAGVTQFPSHSVIEKGQTVTLRCDPISGHDNLYWYRRVMGKEIKFLLHFVKESKQDESGMPNNRFLAERTGGTYSTLKVQPAELEDSGVYFCASSQGQDYGYTFGSGTRLTVV.

The rearrangement joins TRBV20-1 to TRBJ1-1; TRBD1 matches 7 bases. Per the germline V gene, CDR1 is DFQATT and CDR2 is SNEGSKA (reference sequence). This CDR3 has 14 residues. V lost 3 bases, J lost 5 bases, and 9 bases stayed unmatched. For the CDR3, the DNA is TGCAGTGCTAGTCCTCGACAGGGATGGACTGAAGCTTTCTTT. Its translation: CSASPRQGWTEAFF.

V is TRBV27 and J is TRBJ1-2, with D tentatively TRBD1 (5 bases). This CDR3 has 14 residues. Trimming left V 3 bases short and J 6 bases short, with 14 bases between. Germline V CDR1 and CDR2: MNHEY, SMNVEV (reference sequence). For the CDR3, the DNA is TGTGCCAGCAGTTTTGGGGGGAGAGAGCATGGCTACACCTTC. Translating it yields CASSFGGREHGYTF.

The CDR3 sequence: CASSPQTPRGTEAFF. DNA of the CDR3: TGTGCCAGCTCACCACAGACACCTCGGGGCACTGAAGCTTTCTTT. The V call is TRBV18, the J call TRBJ1-1; D not certain. The V and J ends lost 1 base and 4 bases respectively, with 13 bases between them. The germline gives CDR1 KGHSH, CDR2 LQKENI. The CDR3 consists of 15 residues.

The chain carries TRBV3-1 (or the pseudogene TRBV3-2) and TRBJ1-2, with D maybe TRBD1 (6 bases). Trimming removed 6 bases from V and 6 bases from J, with 17 bases in between. Germline CDR1 is LGHDT and CDR2 is YNNKEL (reference sequence). The CDR3 has 14 residues. This chain's CDR3 is CASSVQGRVNGYTF. CDR3 nucleotides: TGTGCCAGCAGTGTACAGGGCCGGGTGAATGGCTACACCTTC.

The chain employs TRBV10-1 and TRBJ2-5; 9 bases line up with TRBD1. Germline-derived CDR1 and CDR2 are WNHNN and SYGVQD (reference sequence). This CDR3 is built from 14 residues. The trim removed 3 bases at V and 4 bases at J, leaving 3 bases unmatched. The CDR3 bases are TGCGCCAGCAGTGAAGAGGACAGGGGAGAGACCCAGTACTTC. Its protein product is CASSEEDRGETQYF.

This chain connects TRBV5-5 to TRBJ2-1, with 8 bases fitting TRBD1. V lost 5 bases, J lost 8 bases, and 9 bases stayed unmatched. The CDR3 has 14 residues. Germline V gives CDR1 SGHKS, CDR2 YYEKEE (reference sequence). The CDR3 protein is CASSSQTGVYEQFF. The CDR3 nucleotides are TGTGCCAGCAGTTCCCAGACAGGGGTTTATGAGCAGTTCTTC.

The chain carries TRBV11-2 and TRBJ1-1, with D possibly matching TRBD1 (5 bases). Germline V lookup: CDR1 SGHAT, CDR2 FQNNGV. CDR3 length equals 14 residues. V lost 0 bases and J lost 5, with 10 bases in between. The CDR3 region is CASSLEPGRTEAFF. CDR3 coding DNA: TGTGCCAGCAGCTTAGAGCCAGGGCGGACTGAAGCTTTCTTT.